A single sample is the source of the 13 T cell receptor beta chains below, sequenced in a study of T-cell memory formation after mild COVID-19. From the 5' RACE reads, TCRdb called clonotypes with MiXCR, one entry per CDR3 protein. The sample has 550,000 to 650,000 distinct CDR3 sequences, 15% to 20% seen once. What was sequenced was PBMCs or a T cell subset sorted from them (not recorded which). These receptor sequences come from an adult woman who had mild COVID-19 (a few samples of this study predate the infection). Cell type and time point are not known.

The V call is TRBV24-1, the J call TRBJ2-7; D unresolved. Trimming removed 1 base from V and 6 bases from J, with 6 bases in between. The CDR3 covers 12 residues. Germline loops: CDR1 KGHDR, CDR2 SFDVKD. CDR3 in DNA: TGTGCCACCAGTGATTTTCGGAGCGAGCAGTACTTC. This translates into CATSDFRSEQYF.

The gene calls are TRBV11-2 and TRBJ1-1, with D possibly being TRBD1 (5 bases). Trimming stripped 4 bases from V and 4 bases from J, with 16 bases between. CDR3 size: 15 residues. Germline-derived CDR1 and CDR2 are SGHAT and FQNNGV. CDR3: CASSYGYERGTEAFF. The CDR3 nucleotides are TGTGCCAGCAGCTATGGCTATGAAAGGGGCACTGAAGCTTTCTTT.

The V call is TRBV5-1, the J call TRBJ2-4; no reliable D call. This CDR3 contains 15 residues. Deletions cut 5 bases from V and 0 bases from J, with 12 bases between. Germline V CDR1 and CDR2: SGHRS, YFSETQ. CDR3 bases: TGCGCCAGCAGGACGGATAAACTAGCCAAAAACATTCAGTACTTC. Amino acid sequence: CASRTDKLAKNIQYF.

A few counts support this clonotype. The gene calls are TRBV20-1 and TRBJ1-5; D remains ambiguous. V lost 6 bases, J lost 6 bases, and 15 bases lay in between. The CDR3 has 13 amino acids. CDR1 and CDR2 (germline): DFQATT, SNEGSKA (reference sequence). The CDR3 is CSAGSVPSQPQHF. CDR3 sequence (DNA): TGCAGTGCCGGGAGTGTGCCGAGTCAGCCCCAGCATTTT.

The CDR3 loop is CASTSTFMGNQPQHF. The CDR3 DNA sequence: TGTGCCAGCACCTCGACATTCATGGGCAATCAGCCCCAGCATTTT. The V call is TRBV5-8, the J call TRBJ1-5; D unclear. This CDR3 spans 15 amino acids. The germline V and J ends were trimmed by 6 bases and 2 bases, with 15 bases remaining between them. Looked up from germline, CDR1 is SGHTS and CDR2 is YDEGEE.

The table lists this clonotype with many counts. The rearrangement joins TRBV5-1 to TRBJ2-3; 8 bases line up with TRBD1. The germline gives CDR1 SGHRS, CDR2 YFSETQ. The V gene end was trimmed by 8 bases and the J gene end by 3 bases; junction bases not matched to a gene: 5. This CDR3 comprises 13 residues. The CDR3 protein is CARTGTGTDTQYF. The CDR3 DNA reads as TGCGCCAGGACCGGGACAGGTACAGATACGCAGTATTTT. Variable domain in full (rest from reference TRBV5-1 and TRBJ2-3): KAGVTQTPRYLIKTRGQQVTLSCSPISGHRSVSWYQQTPGQGLQFLFEYFSETQRNKGNFPGRFSGRQFSNSRSEMNVSTLELGDSALYLCARTGTGTDTQYFGPGTRLTVL.

The V gene is TRBV4-1, the J gene TRBJ2-2; D gene unclear. This CDR3 region has 12 residues. Germline V gives CDR1 MGHRA, CDR2 YSYEKL. The germline V and J ends were trimmed by 0 bases and 9 bases, with 5 bases remaining between them. CDR3: CASSQERRELFF. The CDR3 DNA follows: TGCGCCAGCAGCCAAGAGAGGCGGGAGCTGTTTTTT.

Many counts were recorded for this clonotype. The rearrangement joins TRBV7-8 to TRBJ2-1; D remains unclear. The CDR3 covers 12 residues. Trimming cost V 3 bases and J 7 bases, with 7 bases left between them. Germline V gives CDR1 SGHVS, CDR2 FQNEAQ. The CDR3 loop reads CASSFFENEQFF. Here the CDR3 DNA reads TGTGCCAGCAGCTTCTTCGAGAATGAGCAGTTCTTC.

This rearrangement joins TRBV29-1 to TRBJ2-3; D possibly uses TRBD1 or TRBD2 (5 bases each). V lost 4 bases to trimming and J lost 6 bases, with 20 bases between them. Germline loops: CDR1 SQVTM, CDR2 ANQGSEA. This CDR3 has 15 residues. CDR3 region: CSVARGRMRGDTQYF. Here the CDR3 DNA reads TGCAGCGTTGCCCGGGGACGGATGAGAGGGGATACGCAGTATTTT.

This clonotype was seen a handful of times. CDR3 amino acids: CASGTRGRGYGYTF. For the CDR3, the DNA is TGTGCCAGCGGGACAAGGGGGCGCGGCTATGGCTACACCTTC. This chain links TRBV12-3 or TRBV12-4 with TRBJ1-2; the match to TRBD1 covers 7 bases. V lost 8 bases to trimming and J lost 4 bases; unmatched junction nucleotides: 10. The CDR3 is 14 residues long.

The CDR3 sequence: CASSESRASPYNEQFF. In DNA form, the CDR3 reads TGTGCCAGCAGTGAGAGCAGGGCATCTCCCTACAATGAGCAGTTCTTC. This sequence joins TRBV6-1 and TRBJ2-1; a weak D match, TRBD1 (5 bases). The germline V gene has CDR1 MNHNS and CDR2 SASEGT. Trimming stripped 3 bases from V and 2 bases from J, with 14 bases between. This CDR3 is 16 amino acids long.

The chain couples TRBV20-1 to TRBJ1-2; tentatively, D is TRBD1 (6 bases). V was pared by 3 bases and J by 4 bases, with 15 bases between. This CDR3 has 14 amino acids. The germline V gene encodes CDR1 DFQATT and CDR2 SNEGSKA (reference sequence). CDR3 nucleotides: TGCAGTGCTAGTACCGCGGGGGGCGGCTATGGCTACACCTTC. It translates to CSASTAGGGYGYTF.

This chain uses TRBV7-8 with TRBJ1-1, with 7 bases aligning to TRBD1. Germline CDR1 SGHVS, CDR2 FQNEAQ. The CDR3 contains 15 residues. V lost 7 bases, J lost 1 base, and 9 bases stayed unmatched. CDR3 sequence (DNA): TGTGCCAGCAACCTAAGACAGGGACCGAACACTGAAGCTTTCTTT. As protein: CASNLRQGPNTEAFF. The full variable domain, its missing parts supplied by reference TRBV7-8 and TRBJ1-1, is GAGVSQSPRYKVAKRGQDVALRCDPISGHVSLFWYQQALGQGPEFLTYFQNEAQLDKSGLPSDRFFAERPEGSVSTLKIQRTQQEDSAVYLCASNLRQGPNTEAFFGQGTRLTVV.